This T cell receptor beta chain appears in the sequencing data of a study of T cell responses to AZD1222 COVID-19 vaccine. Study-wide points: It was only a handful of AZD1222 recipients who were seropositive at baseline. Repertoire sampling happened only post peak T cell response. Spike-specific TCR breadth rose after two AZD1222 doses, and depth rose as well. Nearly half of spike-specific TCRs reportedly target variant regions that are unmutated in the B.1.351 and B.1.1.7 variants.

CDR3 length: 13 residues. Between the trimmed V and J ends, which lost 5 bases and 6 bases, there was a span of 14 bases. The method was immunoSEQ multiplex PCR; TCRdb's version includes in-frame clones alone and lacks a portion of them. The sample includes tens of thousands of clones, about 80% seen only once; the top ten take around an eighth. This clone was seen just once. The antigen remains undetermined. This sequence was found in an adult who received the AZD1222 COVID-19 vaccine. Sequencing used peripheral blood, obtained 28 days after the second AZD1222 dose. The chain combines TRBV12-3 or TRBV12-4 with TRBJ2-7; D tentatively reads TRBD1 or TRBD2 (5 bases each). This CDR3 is CASSPGPRSEQYF. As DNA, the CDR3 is TGTGCCAGCAGTCCGGGACCGCGGAGCGAGCAGTACTTC.